This T cell receptor beta chain was identified during a study of blood T cell repertoires in COVID-19. Study-wide background: The study drew acute and convalescent COVID-19 samples from the United States, Italy and Spain. PBMCs, B-cell-depleted T cells, or T cells provided the cDNA or gDNA that made up the material.

Original data processing: Estimates of nucleated cell counts were drawn from the amplification of reference gene primers. This table comes from immunoSEQ multiplex PCR, and its TCRdb copy is limited to in-frame clones, with some not included. V and J calls and clone size are those listed in that table; D and trimming were worked out from the DNA. The sample has fewer than 30,000 clones, around 82% seen once. Germline V CDR1 and CDR2: SEHNR, FQNEAQ (reference sequence). With V trimmed by 5 bases and J by 5 bases, 4 bases remained unmatched. There are 13 residues in the CDR3. This clonotype was sampled from a man between 65 and 85 years old with active COVID-19. The sequenced material came from peripheral blood. The chain combines TRBV7-9 with TRBJ2-5; 8 positions agree with TRBD2. The CDR3, as DNA: TGTGCCAGCAGCCGGGGGGGTGAGGAGACCCAGTACTTC. Its translation is CASSRGGEETQYF.